Below, 20 T cell receptor beta chains from the same sample are listed, as sequenced in a study of T cell clones after liver transplantation. Only in-frame clones appear in the TCRdb table, and some are missing; sequencing was by immunoSEQ multiplex PCR. The sample shows nearly 55,000 clones, around 85% of them seen only once. The sample consisted of CD4+ T cells from blood, taken before liver transplant. These receptors came from a human donor who received a liver transplant.

The V call is TRBV5-4, the J call TRBJ2-7; maybe TRBD1 (6 bases). V gave up 4 bases and J gave up 1 base, with 9 bases separating them. Per germline, CDR1 SGHNT and CDR2 YYREEE (reference sequence). The CDR3 consists of 13 residues. Here the CDR3 reads CASSIGQSYEQYF. The CDR3 region has the DNA TGTGCCAGCAGCATCGGACAGTCCTACGAGCAGTACTTC.

The V and J genes are TRBV30 and TRBJ1-3; no firm D call. Germline lookup yields CDR1 GTSNPN and CDR2 SVGIG (reference sequence). The CDR3 extends over 14 amino acids. Trimming pared 3 bases from V and 3 bases from J, leaving 12 bases between. In DNA form, the CDR3 reads TGTGCCTGGAGCGAACAGAAGCTTGGAAACACCATATATTTT. Amino acid sequence: CAWSEQKLGNTIYF.

This clone was observed a handful of times. V usage is TRBV6-6 and J usage is TRBJ2-7, with D uncertain. The CDR3 extends over 11 amino acids. With 6 bases removed from V and 7 bases from J, the gap between germline ends came to 10 bases. Germline V gene sequence: CDR1 MNHNY, CDR2 SVGAGI (reference sequence). The CDR3 bases are TGTGCCAGCAGGGGCCCCTTGGAGCAGTACTTC. Translation gives CASRGPLEQYF.

The chain has TRBV6-5 and TRBJ2-2, with 9 bases lining up with TRBD1. Germline-derived CDR1 and CDR2 are MNHEY and SVGAGI. The CDR3 extends over 15 amino acids. V gave up 8 bases and J gave up 1 base; unmatched junction bases: 5. CDR3: CASQRDRENTGELFF. The CDR3 bases are TGTGCCAGCCAAAGGGACAGGGAGAACACCGGGGAGCTGTTTTTT.

The chain joins TRBV7-2 to TRBJ2-2; D gene unclear. The CDR3 spans 13 residues. Per the germline V gene, CDR1 is SGHTA and CDR2 is FQGNSA. Trimming cost V 5 bases and J 1 base, with 5 bases left between them. The CDR3 DNA follows: TGTGCCAGCAGCCAGATGAACACCGGGGAGCTGTTTTTT. It yields the protein CASSQMNTGELFF.

The chain couples TRBV7-2 to TRBJ1-4; D is ambiguous. The CDR3 covers 15 residues. Germline V gene data show CDR1 as SGHTA and CDR2 as FQGNSA. Trimming stripped 1 base from V and 1 base from J, with 7 bases between. The CDR3 spells CASSLVQGTNEKLFF. CDR3 in DNA: TGTGCCAGCAGCTTAGTTCAAGGAACTAATGAAAAACTGTTTTTT.

V gene TRBV2 combines with J gene TRBJ2-7, with a weak D call TRBD1 (6 bases). Germline loops: CDR1 SNHLY, CDR2 FYNNEI. The CDR3 covers 15 residues. Trimming cost V 4 bases and J 0 bases, with 13 bases left between them. As DNA, the CDR3 is TGTGCCAGCAGTGGGGACATTTCGAGCTCCTACGAGCAGTACTTC. As protein: CASSGDISSSYEQYF.

The rearrangement uses TRBV6-1 and TRBJ1-4; a weak D match, TRBD1 (5 bases). CDR1 and CDR2 (germline): MNHNS, SASEGT. CDR3 length: 14 residues. V shed 0 bases and J shed 13 bases, with 15 bases lying between them. The chain's CDR3 is CASSEAGPRRGLFF. DNA for the CDR3: TGTGCCAGCAGTGAAGCGGGACCGCGTCGAGGACTGTTTTTT.

J is TRBJ2-3 and V is TRBV5-1, with D possibly TRBD2 on 6 matching bases. Trimming pared 4 bases from V and 1 base from J, leaving 10 bases between. Germline V gene lookup returns CDR1 SGHRS and CDR2 YFSETQ. The CDR3 extends over 14 amino acids. As DNA, the CDR3 is TGCGCCAGCAGCCCCGGGAGTCGCACAGATACGCAGTATTTT. This gives the protein CASSPGSRTDTQYF.

The chain carries TRBV30 and TRBJ2-5; TRBD2 matches at 8 bases. Germline trimming cut 4 bases from V and 3 bases from J; bases unmatched to any gene: 7. Per the germline V gene, CDR1 is GTSNPN and CDR2 is SVGIG (reference sequence). The CDR3 length is 14 residues. In DNA, the CDR3 is TGTGCCTGGAACCAACTAGCGGATAAAGAGACCCAGTACTTC. Its protein product is CAWNQLADKETQYF.

The rearrangement links TRBV20-1 to TRBJ2-1; 7 bases align to TRBD2. Germline V gene sequence: CDR1 DFQATT, CDR2 SNEGSKA (reference sequence). The CDR3 runs to 11 residues. After removal of 6 bases from V and 11 bases from J, the junction contained 7 bases not matched to a gene. Written as DNA, the CDR3 is TGCAGTGCGCGGACTAGTGCGCAGCAGTTCTTC. Its translation: CSARTSAQQFF.

This chain links TRBV11-2 with TRBJ1-2, with TRBD1 identical over 11 bases. Unmatched junction bases numbered 11, after V lost 5 bases and J lost 3 bases. There are 17 residues in the CDR3. Germline CDR1 reads SGHAT; CDR2 reads FQNNGV. CDR3 in amino acids: CASSRLVGQGADYGYTF. The CDR3 region has the DNA TGTGCCAGCAGCCGCTTAGTCGGACAGGGGGCGGACTATGGCTACACCTTC. Combining the CDR3 with reference TRBV11-2 and TRBJ1-2 gives the whole variable domain EAGVAQSPRYKIIEKRQSVAFWCNPISGHATLYWYQQILGQGPKLLIQFQNNGVVDDSQLPKDRFSAERLKGVDSTLKIQPAKLEDSAVYLCASSRLVGQGADYGYTFGSGTRLTVV.

The chain uses TRBV5-1 and TRBJ2-5; 11 bases line up with TRBD2. The CDR3 covers 17 residues. CDR1 and CDR2 (germline): SGHRS, YFSETQ. V lost 2 bases to trimming and J lost 5 bases; unmatched junction nucleotides: 11. CDR3 protein: CASSLEVAGGPGETQYF. In nucleotides, the CDR3 is TGCGCCAGCAGCTTAGAGGTAGCGGGAGGGCCCGGGGAGACCCAGTACTTC.

The CDR3 DNA reads TGTGCCAGCACCGCCTCTATGAGGGGCGGCAGCACAGATACGCAGTATTTT. Its protein is CASTASMRGGSTDTQYF. The chain carries TRBV7-2 and TRBJ2-3, with D tentatively TRBD1 or TRBD2 (5 bases each). The CDR3 is 17 residues long. Trimming shortened V by 7 bases and J by 0 bases, and 20 bases separated the two germline ends. Per germline, CDR1 SGHTA and CDR2 FQGNSA.

The genes are TRBV19 and TRBJ2-2, with D tentatively TRBD2 (5 bases). Germline V CDR1 and CDR2: LNHDA, SQIVND (reference sequence). Trimming pared 1 base from V and 11 bases from J, leaving 14 bases between. The CDR3 is made up of 14 amino acids. CDR3 residues: CASSIASREVELFF. CDR3 nucleotide sequence: TGTGCCAGTAGTATAGCTAGCAGAGAAGTCGAGCTGTTTTTT.

This chain joins TRBV19 and TRBJ1-4; TRBD1 might be the D (5 bases). The CDR3 consists of 16 residues. Deletions cut 4 bases from V and 1 base from J, with 13 bases between. CDR1 and CDR2 from the germline V gene are LNHDA and SQIVND (reference sequence). CDR3 loop: CASSTGTAGTNEKLFF. Written as DNA, the CDR3 is TGTGCCAGTAGTACAGGGACGGCTGGAACTAATGAAAAACTGTTTTTT.

The chain employs TRBV7-2 and TRBJ1-2, with D possibly being TRBD1 (6 bases). V lost 1 base, J lost 8 bases, and 14 bases lay in between. Germline CDR1 SGHTA, CDR2 FQGNSA. The length of the CDR3 is 14 residues. CDR3 sequence reads: CASSLVGTTEGYTF. In DNA form, the CDR3 reads TGTGCCAGCAGCTTAGTAGGGACAACGGAAGGCTACACCTTC.

The chain couples TRBV7-8 to TRBJ2-1; weak D call: TRBD2 (6 bases). The CDR3 is made up of 15 amino acids. The V end lost 2 bases, the J end lost 10 bases, and 18 bases lay between the germline ends. From germline, CDR1 is SGHVS and CDR2 FQNEAQ. The CDR3 reads CASSLNRRLVNEQFF. For the CDR3, the DNA is TGTGCCAGCAGCTTAAACCGTAGACTAGTCAACGAGCAGTTCTTC.

The gene calls are TRBV9 and TRBJ2-3; TRBD2 matches 13 bases. Germline trimming cut 4 bases from V and 3 bases from J; bases unmatched to any gene: 8. The germline gives CDR1 SGDLS, CDR2 YYNGEE. This CDR3 has 17 residues. As DNA, the CDR3 is TGTGCCAGCAGCTTAACTAGCGGGGGGGGACTAACAGATACGCAGTATTTT. Translating gives CASSLTSGGGLTDTQYF.

This clone qualifies as medium-sized. J is TRBJ2-2 and V is TRBV5-1; 10 bases match TRBD2. The CDR3 sequence is 16 residues long. The ends lost 0 bases at V and 4 bases at J; junction bases unmatched: 3. Per the germline V gene, CDR1 is SGHRS and CDR2 is YFSETQ. CDR3 amino acids: CASSLVAGGGTGELFF. In DNA, the CDR3 is TGCGCCAGCAGCTTGGTAGCGGGAGGTGGCACCGGGGAGCTGTTTTTT.